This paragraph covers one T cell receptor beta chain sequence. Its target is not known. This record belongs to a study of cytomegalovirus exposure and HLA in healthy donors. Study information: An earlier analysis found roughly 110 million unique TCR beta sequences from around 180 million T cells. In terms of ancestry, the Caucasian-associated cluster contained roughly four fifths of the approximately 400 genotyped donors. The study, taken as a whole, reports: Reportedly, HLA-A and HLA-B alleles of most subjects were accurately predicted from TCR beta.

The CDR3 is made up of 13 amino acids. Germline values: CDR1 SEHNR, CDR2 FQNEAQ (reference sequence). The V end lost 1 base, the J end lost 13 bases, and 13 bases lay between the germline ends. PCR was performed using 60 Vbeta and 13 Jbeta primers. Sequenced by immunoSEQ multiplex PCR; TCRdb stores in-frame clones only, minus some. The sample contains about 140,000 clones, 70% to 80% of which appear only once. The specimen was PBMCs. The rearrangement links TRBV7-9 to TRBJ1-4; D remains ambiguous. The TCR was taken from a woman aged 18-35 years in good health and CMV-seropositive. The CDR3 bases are TGTGCCAGCAGCTTAGTGGAGGGTTTTGGACTGTTTTTT. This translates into CASSLVEGFGLFF.